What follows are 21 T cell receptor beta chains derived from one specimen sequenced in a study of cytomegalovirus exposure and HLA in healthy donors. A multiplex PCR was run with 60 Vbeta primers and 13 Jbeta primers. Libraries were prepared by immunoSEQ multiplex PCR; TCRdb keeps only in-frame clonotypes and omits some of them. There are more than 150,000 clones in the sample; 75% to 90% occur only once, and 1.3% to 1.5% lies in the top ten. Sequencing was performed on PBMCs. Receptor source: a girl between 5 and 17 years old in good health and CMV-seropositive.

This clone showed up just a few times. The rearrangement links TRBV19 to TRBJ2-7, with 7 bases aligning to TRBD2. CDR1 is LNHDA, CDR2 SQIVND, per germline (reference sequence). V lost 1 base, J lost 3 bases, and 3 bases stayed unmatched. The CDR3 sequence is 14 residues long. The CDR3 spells CASSIAGGGYEQYF. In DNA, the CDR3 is TGTGCCAGTAGTATAGCGGGAGGCGGCTACGAGCAGTACTTC.

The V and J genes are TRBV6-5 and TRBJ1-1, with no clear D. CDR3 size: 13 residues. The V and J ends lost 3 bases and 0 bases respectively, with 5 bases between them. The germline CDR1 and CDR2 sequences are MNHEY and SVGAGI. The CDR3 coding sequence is TGTGCCAGCAGTTATAGTTTGAACACTGAAGCTTTCTTT. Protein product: CASSYSLNTEAFF.

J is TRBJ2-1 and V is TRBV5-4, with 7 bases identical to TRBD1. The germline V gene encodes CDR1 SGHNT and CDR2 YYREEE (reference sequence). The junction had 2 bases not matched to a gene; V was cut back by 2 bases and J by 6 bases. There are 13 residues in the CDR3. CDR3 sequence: CASSFAGGNEQFF. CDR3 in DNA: TGTGCCAGCAGCTTTGCAGGGGGCAATGAGCAGTTCTTC.

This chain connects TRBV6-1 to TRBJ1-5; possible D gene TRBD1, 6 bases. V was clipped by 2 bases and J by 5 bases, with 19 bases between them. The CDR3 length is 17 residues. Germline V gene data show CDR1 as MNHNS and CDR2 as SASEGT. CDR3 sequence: CASSERTALPGDQPQHF. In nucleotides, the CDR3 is TGTGCCAGCAGTGAACGGACAGCACTCCCCGGCGATCAGCCCCAGCATTTT.

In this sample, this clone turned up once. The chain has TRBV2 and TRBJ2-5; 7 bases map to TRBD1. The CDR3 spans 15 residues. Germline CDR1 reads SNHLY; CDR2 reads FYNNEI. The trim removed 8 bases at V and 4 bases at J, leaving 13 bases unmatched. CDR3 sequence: CASGPTGTHGETQYF. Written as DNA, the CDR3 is TGTGCCAGCGGACCGACAGGGACGCATGGAGAGACCCAGTACTTC.

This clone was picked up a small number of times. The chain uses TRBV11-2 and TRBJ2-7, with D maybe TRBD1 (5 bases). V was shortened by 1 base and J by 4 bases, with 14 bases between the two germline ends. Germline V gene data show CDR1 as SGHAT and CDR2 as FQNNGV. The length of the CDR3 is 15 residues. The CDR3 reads CASSLVAGFWYEQYF. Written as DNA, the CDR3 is TGTGCCAGCAGCTTAGTTGCAGGGTTCTGGTACGAGCAGTACTTC.

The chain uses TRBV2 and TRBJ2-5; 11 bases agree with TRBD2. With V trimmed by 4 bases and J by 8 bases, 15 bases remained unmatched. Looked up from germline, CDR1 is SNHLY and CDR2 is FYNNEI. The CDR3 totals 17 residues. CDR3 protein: CASSGSGTSGLRGTQYF. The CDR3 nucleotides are TGTGCCAGCAGTGGGTCCGGGACTAGCGGTCTTCGGGGAACCCAGTACTTC.

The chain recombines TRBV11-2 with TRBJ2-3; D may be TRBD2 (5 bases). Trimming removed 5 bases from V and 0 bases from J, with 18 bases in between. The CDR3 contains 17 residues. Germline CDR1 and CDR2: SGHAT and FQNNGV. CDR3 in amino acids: CASSIPPLAPSTDTQYF. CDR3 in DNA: TGTGCCAGCAGCATCCCACCCCTAGCCCCTAGCACAGATACGCAGTATTTT.

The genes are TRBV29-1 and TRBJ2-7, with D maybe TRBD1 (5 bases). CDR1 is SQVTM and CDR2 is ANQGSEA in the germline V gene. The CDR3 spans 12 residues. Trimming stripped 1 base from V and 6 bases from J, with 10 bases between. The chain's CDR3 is CSVEGEGAEQYF. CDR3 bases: TGCAGCGTTGAAGGAGAAGGGGCCGAGCAGTACTTC.

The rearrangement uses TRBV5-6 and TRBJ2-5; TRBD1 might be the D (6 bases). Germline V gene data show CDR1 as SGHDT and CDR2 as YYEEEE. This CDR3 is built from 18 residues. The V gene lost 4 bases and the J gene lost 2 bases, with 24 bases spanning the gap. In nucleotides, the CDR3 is TGTGCCAGCAGCGACAGGCAGTTATTTGGTTGGATGCAAGAGACCCAGTACTTC. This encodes CASSDRQLFGWMQETQYF.

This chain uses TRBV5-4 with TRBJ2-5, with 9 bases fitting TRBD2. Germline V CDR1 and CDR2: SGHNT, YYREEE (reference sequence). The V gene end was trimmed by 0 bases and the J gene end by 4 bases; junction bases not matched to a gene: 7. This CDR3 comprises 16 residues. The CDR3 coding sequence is TGTGCCAGCAGCTTGGGACTAGCGGCTCTCGTAGAGACCCAGTACTTC. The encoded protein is CASSLGLAALVETQYF.

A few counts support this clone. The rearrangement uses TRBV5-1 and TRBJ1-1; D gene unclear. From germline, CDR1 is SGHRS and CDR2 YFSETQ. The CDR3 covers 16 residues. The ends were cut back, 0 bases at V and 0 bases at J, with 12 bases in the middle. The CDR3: CASSLAAGPMNTEAFF. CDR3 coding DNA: TGCGCCAGCAGCTTGGCCGCAGGTCCCATGAACACTGAAGCTTTCTTT.

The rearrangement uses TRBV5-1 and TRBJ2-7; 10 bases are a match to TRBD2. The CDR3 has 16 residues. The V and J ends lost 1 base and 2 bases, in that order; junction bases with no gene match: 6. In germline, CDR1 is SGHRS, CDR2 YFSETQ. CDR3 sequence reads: CASSLSSGSNTYEQYF. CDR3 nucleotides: TGCGCCAGCAGCTTGTCTAGCGGGAGCAACACCTACGAGCAGTACTTC. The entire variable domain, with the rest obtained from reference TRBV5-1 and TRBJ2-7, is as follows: KAGVTQTPRYLIKTRGQQVTLSCSPISGHRSVSWYQQTPGQGLQFLFEYFSETQRNKGNFPGRFSGRQFSNSRSEMNVSTLELGDSALYLCASSLSSGSNTYEQYFGPGTRLTVT.

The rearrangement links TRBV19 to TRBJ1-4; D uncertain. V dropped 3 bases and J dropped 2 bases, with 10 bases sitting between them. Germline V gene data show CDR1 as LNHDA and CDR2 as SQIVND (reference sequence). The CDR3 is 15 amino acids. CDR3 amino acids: CASSILRATNEKLFF. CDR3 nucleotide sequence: TGTGCCAGTAGTATTCTGAGGGCGACTAATGAAAAACTGTTTTTT. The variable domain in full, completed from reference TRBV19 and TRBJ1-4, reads DGGITQSPKYLFRKEGQNVTLSCEQNLNHDAMYWYRQDPGQGLRLIYYSQIVNDFQKGDIAEGYSVSREKKESFPLTVTSAQKNPTAFYLCASSILRATNEKLFFGSGTQLSVL.

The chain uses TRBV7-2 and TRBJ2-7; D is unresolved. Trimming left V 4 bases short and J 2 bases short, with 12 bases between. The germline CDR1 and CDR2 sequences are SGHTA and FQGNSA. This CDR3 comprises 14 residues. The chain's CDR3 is CASSSRLAAYEQYF. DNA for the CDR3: TGTGCCAGCAGCTCGCGACTCGCGGCCTACGAGCAGTACTTC.

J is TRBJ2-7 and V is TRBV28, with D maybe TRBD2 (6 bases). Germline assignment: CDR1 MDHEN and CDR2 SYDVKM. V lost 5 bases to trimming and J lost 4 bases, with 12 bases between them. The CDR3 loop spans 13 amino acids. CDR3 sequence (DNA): TGTGCCAGCAGTCAAGGGACTCTATACGAGCAGTACTTC. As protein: CASSQGTLYEQYF.

In DNA, the CDR3 is TGTGCCAGTAGTAGGGAGTCCGTTACCTACAATGAGCAGTTCTTC. This codes for CASSRESVTYNEQFF. The chain couples TRBV19 to TRBJ2-1; D might be TRBD2 (5 bases). Trimming removed 4 bases from V and 2 bases from J, with 12 bases in between. This CDR3 has 15 residues. The germline V gene has CDR1 LNHDA and CDR2 SQIVND (reference sequence).

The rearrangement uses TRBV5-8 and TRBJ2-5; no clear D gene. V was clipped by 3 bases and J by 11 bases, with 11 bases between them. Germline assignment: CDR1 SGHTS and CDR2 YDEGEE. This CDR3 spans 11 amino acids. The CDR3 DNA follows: TGTGCCAGCAGCTCCGAGGTCAGACAGTACTTC. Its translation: CASSSEVRQYF.

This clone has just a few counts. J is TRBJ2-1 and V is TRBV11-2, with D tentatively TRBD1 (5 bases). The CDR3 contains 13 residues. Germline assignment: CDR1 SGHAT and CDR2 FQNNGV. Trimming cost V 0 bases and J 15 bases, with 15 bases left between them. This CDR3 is CASSLDRVTSPFF. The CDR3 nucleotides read TGTGCCAGCAGCTTAGACAGGGTTACCTCACCGTTCTTC.

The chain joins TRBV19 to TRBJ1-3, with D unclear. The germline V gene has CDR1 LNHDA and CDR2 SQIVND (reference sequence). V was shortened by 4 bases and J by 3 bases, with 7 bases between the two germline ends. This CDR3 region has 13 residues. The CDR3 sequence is CASSTVRGNTIYF. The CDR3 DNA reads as TGTGCCAGTAGTACCGTCCGTGGAAACACCATATATTTT.

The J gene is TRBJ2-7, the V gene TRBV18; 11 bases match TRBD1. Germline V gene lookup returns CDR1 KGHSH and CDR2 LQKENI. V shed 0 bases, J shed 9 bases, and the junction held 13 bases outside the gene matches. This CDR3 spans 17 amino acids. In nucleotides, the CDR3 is TGTGCCAGCTCACCACCCATAAGGACAGGGGGCCCTCGGGCGCAGTACTTC. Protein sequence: CASSPPIRTGGPRAQYF.